The next 22 T cell receptor beta chains were all read from a single sample in a study of blood T cell repertoires in COVID-19. Some clones are missing from TCRdb's copy, which holds only in-frame ones; the method was immunoSEQ multiplex PCR. The table records about 160,000 clones, 81% of them present only once. The source material was PBMCs or T cells enriched from blood (not recorded which). The receptors were sampled from a woman in her thirties or forties with acute COVID-19.

The V and J genes are TRBV7-3 and TRBJ2-1; 12 bases are shared with TRBD2. The CDR3 has 16 residues. Per germline, CDR1 SGHTA and CDR2 FQGTGA. V trimming: 5 bases; J trimming: 3 bases; junction bases outside the gene matches: 5. The chain's CDR3 is CASSRTSGILYNEQFF. The CDR3 DNA follows: TGTGCCAGCAGCCGGACTAGCGGGATTCTCTACAATGAGCAGTTCTTC.

CDR3 in amino acids: CASSPTGTGEYNEQFF. CDR3 sequence (DNA): TGTGCCAGCTCACCAACCGGGACTGGGGAATACAATGAGCAGTTCTTC. The rearrangement uses TRBV18 and TRBJ2-1; possibly TRBD2 for D (6 bases). Trimming pared 2 bases from V and 4 bases from J, leaving 15 bases between. The V gene's germline CDR1 is KGHSH and CDR2 LQKENI. CDR3 length: 16 residues.

The chain couples TRBV24-1 to TRBJ2-2; 10 bases agree with TRBD2. With 0 bases clipped from V and 4 bases from J, the junction kept 4 bases outside the gene matches. The CDR3 has 17 amino acids. Germline V gene data show CDR1 as KGHDR and CDR2 as SFDVKD. The CDR3 protein is CATSDLGLAGATGELFF. CDR3 sequence (DNA): TGTGCCACCAGTGATTTGGGGCTAGCGGGAGCCACCGGGGAGCTGTTTTTT.

This chain links TRBV5-1 with TRBJ2-5, with TRBD2 matching over 8 bases. In germline, CDR1 is SGHRS, CDR2 YFSETQ. V lost 4 bases and J lost 1; bases outside the gene matches: 12. The CDR3 has 17 residues. For the CDR3, the DNA is TGCGCCAGCAGCGCGGGAAACTTACTAGCGGCCCAAGAGACCCAGTACTTC. Protein sequence: CASSAGNLLAAQETQYF.

This rearrangement joins TRBV29-1 to TRBJ2-5, with TRBD2 as a possible D gene (7 bases). Between the trimmed V and J ends, which lost 5 bases and 5 bases, there was a span of 21 bases. Germline V CDR1 and CDR2: SQVTM, ANQGSEA. The CDR3 is 15 residues long. The CDR3 sequence is CSVWIRGAPKETQYF. CDR3 bases: TGCAGCGTTTGGATCCGGGGGGCACCCAAGGAGACCCAGTACTTC.

The chain couples TRBV7-6 to TRBJ2-2; weak D call: TRBD1 (5 bases). This CDR3 has 16 residues. The germline CDR1 and CDR2 sequences are SGHVS and FNYEAQ. V lost 5 bases and J lost 4, with 17 bases in between. The CDR3 loop reads CASSRNSQQGTGELFF. CDR3 DNA: TGTGCCAGCAGCCGTAACTCCCAGCAGGGCACCGGGGAGCTGTTTTTT.

The chain combines TRBV5-5 with TRBJ2-5, with 7 bases identical to TRBD1. CDR1 and CDR2 from the germline V gene are SGHKS and YYEKEE (reference sequence). The CDR3 spans 15 residues. V lost 4 bases to trimming and J lost 2 bases; unmatched junction nucleotides: 8. CDR3 protein: CASSPGTALQETQYF. CDR3 DNA: TGTGCCAGCAGCCCCGGGACAGCGCTTCAAGAGACCCAGTACTTC.

Written as DNA, the CDR3 is TGTGCCAGCAGCTTAAATAGGGGACTAGCGAATGAGCAGTTCTTC. Its protein is CASSLNRGLANEQFF. This rearrangement joins TRBV7-3 to TRBJ2-1, with TRBD2 identical over 10 bases. Germline CDR1 reads SGHTA; CDR2 reads FQGTGA. The CDR3 has 15 residues. Germline trimming cut 1 base from V and 7 bases from J; bases unmatched to any gene: 4.

The rearrangement joins TRBV5-4 to TRBJ2-5; D uncertain. Germline values: CDR1 SGHNT, CDR2 YYREEE (reference sequence). V gave up 0 bases and J gave up 3 bases, with 6 bases separating them. CDR3 length: 13 residues. The CDR3 here is CASSLGREETQYF. CDR3 in DNA: TGTGCCAGCAGCTTGGGCCGGGAAGAGACCCAGTACTTC. The full variable domain, rest sourced from reference TRBV5-4 and TRBJ2-5, is ETGVTQSPTHLIKTRGQQVTLRCSSQSGHNTVSWYQQALGQGPQFIFQYYREEENGRGNFPPRFSGLQFPNYSSELNVNALELDDSALYLCASSLGREETQYFGPGTRLLVL.

The CDR3 nucleotides are TGCGCCAGCAGCCCGGATACAGGGTTGAACACTGAAGCTTTCTTT. Translated, it gives CASSPDTGLNTEAFF. V is TRBV5-1 and J is TRBJ1-1; tentative D call: TRBD1 (6 bases). Germline lookup yields CDR1 SGHRS and CDR2 YFSETQ. This CDR3 region has 15 residues. V dropped 4 bases and J dropped 0 bases, with 13 bases sitting between them.

The V call is TRBV6-5, the J call TRBJ2-7; 7 bases are a match to TRBD2. There are 15 residues in the CDR3. Germline values: CDR1 MNHEY, CDR2 SVGAGI. The ends lost 8 bases at V and 0 bases at J; junction bases unmatched: 10. The CDR3 DNA follows: TGTGCCAGCGATGGGCTAGCGGAACTCTCCTACGAGCAGTACTTC. This codes for CASDGLAELSYEQYF.

This chain uses TRBV29-1 with TRBJ1-1, with 10 bases aligning to TRBD1. This CDR3 region has 13 residues. The germline CDR1 and CDR2 sequences are SQVTM and ANQGSEA. The V and J ends lost 6 bases and 4 bases, in that order; junction bases with no gene match: 5. The CDR3 nucleotides read TGCAGCGTCCGACAGGGGGCGAGCACTGAAGCTTTCTTT. Protein: CSVRQGASTEAFF.

V usage is TRBV30 and J usage is TRBJ1-6; D ambiguous. From germline, CDR1 is GTSNPN and CDR2 SVGIG (reference sequence). The V gene lost 0 bases and the J gene lost 7 bases, with 7 bases spanning the gap. CDR3 length: 13 residues. CDR3 sequence: CAWSVHQNSPLHF. CDR3 nucleotide sequence: TGTGCCTGGAGTGTACATCAGAATTCACCCCTCCACTTT. The full variable domain, with the rest looked up from reference TRBV30 and TRBJ1-6, is SQTIHQWPATLVQPVGSPLSLECTVEGTSNPNLYWYRQAAGRGLQLLFYSVGIGQISSEVPQNLSASRPQDRQFILSSKKLLLSDSGFYLCAWSVHQNSPLHFGNGTRLTVT.

The J gene is TRBJ2-7, the V gene TRBV24-1; 9 bases match TRBD1. The CDR3 runs to 14 residues. The ends lost 7 bases at V and 5 bases at J; junction bases unmatched: 8. CDR1 and CDR2 (germline): KGHDR, SFDVKD. The CDR3 spells CATRTGTGIHEQYF. The DNA for the CDR3 is TGTGCCACCAGGACCGGGACAGGGATCCACGAGCAGTACTTC.

The genes are TRBV11-1 and TRBJ2-1; D gene ambiguous. CDR3 size: 11 residues. Germline CDR1 is SGHAT and CDR2 is FQDESV (reference sequence). Trimming took off 4 bases at V and 5 bases at J, with 3 bases between the two ends. This CDR3 reads CASSYNNEQFF. CDR3 nucleotide sequence: TGTGCCAGCAGCTACAACAATGAGCAGTTCTTC.

The chain has TRBV7-6 and TRBJ2-1; TRBD2 matches at 12 bases. The junction had 6 bases not matched to a gene; V was cut back by 0 bases and J by 0 bases. CDR1 and CDR2 (germline): SGHVS, FNYEAQ. The CDR3 covers 19 residues. The CDR3: CASSLALAGGISSYNEQFF. CDR3 sequence (DNA): TGTGCCAGCAGCTTAGCGCTAGCGGGAGGGATTAGCTCCTACAATGAGCAGTTCTTC.

V is TRBV11-2 and J is TRBJ2-2, with 10 bases that match TRBD2. This CDR3 comprises 18 residues. Trimming took 0 bases from V and 6 from J; bases not matched to a gene: 10. Germline CDR1 reads SGHAT; CDR2 reads FQNNGV. The CDR3 protein is CASSLDWSAGGPSGELFF. The DNA for the CDR3 is TGTGCCAGCAGCTTAGATTGGTCAGCGGGAGGGCCGTCCGGGGAGCTGTTTTTT.

This clone has a handful of counts. V is TRBV18 and J is TRBJ1-3; D is undetermined. Germline CDR1 KGHSH, CDR2 LQKENI. The CDR3 spans 15 residues. V dropped 6 bases and J dropped 0 bases, with 12 bases sitting between them. The CDR3 DNA sequence: TGTGCCAGCTCTCCCAGACAACTCTCTGGAAACACCATATATTTT. Translated: CASSPRQLSGNTIYF. The whole variable domain, remainder taken from reference TRBV18 and TRBJ1-3, is NAGVMQNPRHLVRRRGQEARLRCSPMKGHSHVYWYRQLPEEGLKFMVYLQKENIIDESGMPKERFSAEFPKEGPSILRIQQVVRGDSAAYFCASSPRQLSGNTIYFGEGSWLTVV.

Only a few counts were recorded for this clone. This sequence joins TRBV7-2 and TRBJ1-1; 9 bases line up with TRBD1. The CDR3 is 13 amino acids. J lost 5 bases, V lost 4 bases, and 2 bases had no gene match. Germline values: CDR1 SGHTA, CDR2 FQGNSA. The CDR3 nucleotides read TGTGCCAGCAGCTGGGACAGGGAAACTGAAGCTTTCTTT. Its protein is CASSWDRETEAFF.

The chain recombines TRBV7-9 with TRBJ2-7, with D possibly being TRBD1 (5 bases). The germline CDR1 and CDR2 sequences are SEHNR and FQNEAQ (reference sequence). Trimming took 1 base from V and 4 from J, leaving 14 bases between them. CDR3 size: 15 residues. CDR3 coding DNA: TGTGCCAGCAGCTTAGTGCAGGGATTTATATACGAGCAGTACGTC. Translation gives CASSLVQGFIYEQYV.

This clone was counted only a few times. The chain links TRBV3-1 (or the pseudogene TRBV3-2) to TRBJ1-2; D not certain. The CDR3 has 12 residues. In germline, CDR1 is LGHDT, CDR2 YNNKEL (reference sequence). The V and J ends lost 0 bases and 5 bases respectively, with 4 bases between them. CDR3: CASSQDSYGYTF. The DNA for the CDR3 is TGTGCCAGCAGCCAAGATAGTTATGGCTACACCTTC.

The chain uses TRBV5-1 and TRBJ1-1; D ambiguous. The germline CDR1 and CDR2 sequences are SGHRS and YFSETQ. Deletions cut 2 bases from V and 1 base from J, with 9 bases between. This CDR3 is 14 amino acids long. The CDR3 here is CASSFGIPNTEAFF. CDR3 coding DNA: TGCGCCAGCAGCTTTGGCATACCGAACACTGAAGCTTTCTTT.